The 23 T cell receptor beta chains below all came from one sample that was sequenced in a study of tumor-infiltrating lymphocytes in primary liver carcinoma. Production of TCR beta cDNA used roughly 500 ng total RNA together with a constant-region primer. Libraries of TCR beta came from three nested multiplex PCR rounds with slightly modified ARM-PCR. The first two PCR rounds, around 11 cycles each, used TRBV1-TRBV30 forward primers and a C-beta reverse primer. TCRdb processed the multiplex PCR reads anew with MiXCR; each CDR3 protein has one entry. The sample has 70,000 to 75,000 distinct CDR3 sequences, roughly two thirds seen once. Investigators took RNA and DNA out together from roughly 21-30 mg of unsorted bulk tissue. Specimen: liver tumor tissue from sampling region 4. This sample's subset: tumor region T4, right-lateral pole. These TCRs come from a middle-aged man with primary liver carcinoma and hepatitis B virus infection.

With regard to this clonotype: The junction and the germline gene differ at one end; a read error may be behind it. The CDR3 region is CAGSQVGTYNEQFF. The CDR3 nucleotides read TGTGCCGGCAGCCAAGTGGGGACCTACAATGAGCAGTTCTTC. The chain combines TRBV6-5 with TRBJ2-1; D not resolved. Per the germline V gene, CDR1 is MNHEY and CDR2 is SVGAGI. This CDR3 has 14 amino acids.

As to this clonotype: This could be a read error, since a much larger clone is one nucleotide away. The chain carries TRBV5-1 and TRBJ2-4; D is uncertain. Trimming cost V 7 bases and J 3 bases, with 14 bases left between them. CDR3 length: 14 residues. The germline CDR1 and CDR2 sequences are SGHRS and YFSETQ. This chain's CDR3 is CASSPGRVKNIQYF. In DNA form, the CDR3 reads TGCGCCAGCTCCCCCGGAAGAGTCAAAAACATTCAGTACTTC.

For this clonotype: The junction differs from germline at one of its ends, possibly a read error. CDR3 protein: CASSPRTAGVVYEQYF. DNA of the CDR3: TGTGCCAGCAGCCCTCGAACGGCGGGAGTGGTATACGAACAGTACTTC. This chain joins TRBV5-4 and TRBJ2-7, with TRBD2 identical over 7 bases. The CDR3 runs to 16 residues. Germline V gives CDR1 SGHNT, CDR2 YYREEE (reference sequence). Combining the CDR3 with reference TRBV5-4 and TRBJ2-7 gives the whole variable domain ETGVTQSPTHLIKTRGQQVTLRCSSQSGHNTVSWYQQALGQGPQFIFQYYREEENGRGNFPPRFSGLQFPNYSSELNVNALELDDSALYLCASSPRTAGVVYEQYFGPGTRLTVT.

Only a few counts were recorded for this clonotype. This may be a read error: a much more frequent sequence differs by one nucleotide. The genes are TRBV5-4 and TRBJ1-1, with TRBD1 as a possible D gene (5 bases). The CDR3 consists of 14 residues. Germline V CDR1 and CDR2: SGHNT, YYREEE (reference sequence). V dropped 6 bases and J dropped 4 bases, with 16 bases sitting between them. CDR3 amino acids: CASTCRVGGTEAFF. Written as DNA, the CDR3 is TGTGCCAGCACCTGCAGGGTGGGCGGCACTGAAGCTTTCTTT.

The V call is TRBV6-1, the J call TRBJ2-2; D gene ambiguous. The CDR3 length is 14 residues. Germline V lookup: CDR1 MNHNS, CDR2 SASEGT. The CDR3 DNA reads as TGTATCAGCAGCACGTCAATCGGCACCGGGGAGCTGTTTTTT. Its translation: CISSTSIGTGELFF.

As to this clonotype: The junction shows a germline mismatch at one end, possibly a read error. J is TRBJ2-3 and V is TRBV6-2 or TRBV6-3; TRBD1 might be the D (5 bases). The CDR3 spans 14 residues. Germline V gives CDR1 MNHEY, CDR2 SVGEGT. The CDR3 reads CASGETASTVTQYF. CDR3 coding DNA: TGTGCCAGCGGTGAGACAGCGTCCACAGTTACGCAGTATTTT.

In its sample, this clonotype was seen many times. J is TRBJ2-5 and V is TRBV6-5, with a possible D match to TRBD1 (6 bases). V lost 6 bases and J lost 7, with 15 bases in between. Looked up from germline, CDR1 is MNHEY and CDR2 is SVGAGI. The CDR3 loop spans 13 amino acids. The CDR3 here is CASRSGVMGTQYF. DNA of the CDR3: TGTGCCAGCAGATCAGGGGTGATGGGGACCCAGTACTTC.

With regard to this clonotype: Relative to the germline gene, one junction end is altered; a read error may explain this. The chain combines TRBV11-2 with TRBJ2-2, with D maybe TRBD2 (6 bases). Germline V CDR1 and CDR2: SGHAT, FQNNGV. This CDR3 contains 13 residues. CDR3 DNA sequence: TGTGCCACGGGAGAGGGAAACACTGGGGAGCTGTTTTTT. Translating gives CATGEGNTGELFF.

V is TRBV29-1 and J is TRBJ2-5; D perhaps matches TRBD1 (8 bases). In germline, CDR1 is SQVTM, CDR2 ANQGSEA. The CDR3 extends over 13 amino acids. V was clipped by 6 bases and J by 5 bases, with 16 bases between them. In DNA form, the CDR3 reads TGCAGCGTCGGCAGGGGGCGGGAGGAGACCCAGTACTTC. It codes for CSVGRGREETQYF.

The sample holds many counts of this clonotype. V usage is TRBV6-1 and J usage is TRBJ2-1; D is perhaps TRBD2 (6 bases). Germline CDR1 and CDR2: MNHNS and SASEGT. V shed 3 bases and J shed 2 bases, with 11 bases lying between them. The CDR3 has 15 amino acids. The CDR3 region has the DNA TGTGCCAGCAGTGACGGGACTCATACCTACAATGAGCAGTTCTTC. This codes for CASSDGTHTYNEQFF.

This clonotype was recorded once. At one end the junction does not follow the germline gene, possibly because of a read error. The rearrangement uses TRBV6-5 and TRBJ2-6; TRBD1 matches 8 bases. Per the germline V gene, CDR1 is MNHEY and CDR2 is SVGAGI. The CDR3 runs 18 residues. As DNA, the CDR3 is TGTACCAGCGGCCTTTGGACAGGGATGAAAGCTGGGGCCAACGTCCTGACTTTC. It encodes CTSGLWTGMKAGANVLTF.

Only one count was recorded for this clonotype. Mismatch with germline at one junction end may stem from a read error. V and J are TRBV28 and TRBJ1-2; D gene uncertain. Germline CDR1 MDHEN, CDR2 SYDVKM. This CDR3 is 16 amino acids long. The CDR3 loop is CASRISTSLIRYGYTF. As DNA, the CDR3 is TGTGCCAGCAGGATCAGCACAAGTTTGATTAGATATGGCTACACTTTC.

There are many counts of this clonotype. This CDR3 is CSVDREGTYEQYF. The CDR3 DNA is TGCAGCGTTGACAGGGAAGGTACCTACGAGCAGTACTTC. The genes are TRBV29-1 and TRBJ2-7; a weak D match, TRBD1 (5 bases). Trimming pared 3 bases from V and 2 bases from J, leaving 11 bases between. This CDR3 contains 13 residues. CDR1 SQVTM and CDR2 ANQGSEA come from the germline V gene.

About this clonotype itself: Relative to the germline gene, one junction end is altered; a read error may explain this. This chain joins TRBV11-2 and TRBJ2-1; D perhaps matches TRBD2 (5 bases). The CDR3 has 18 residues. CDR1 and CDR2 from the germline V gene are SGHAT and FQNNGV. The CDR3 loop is CASSRTEGKLARPNERFF. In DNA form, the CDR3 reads TGTGCCAGTAGCCGTACAGAAGGGAAATTAGCGAGGCCCAATGAGCGGTTCTTC.

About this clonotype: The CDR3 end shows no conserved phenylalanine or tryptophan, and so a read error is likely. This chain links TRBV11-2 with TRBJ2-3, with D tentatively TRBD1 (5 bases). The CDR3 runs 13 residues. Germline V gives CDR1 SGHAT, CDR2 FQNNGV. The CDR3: CASSHWTTGTQYL. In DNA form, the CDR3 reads TGTGCCAGCAGTCACTGGACCACAGGTACGCAGTATTTA.

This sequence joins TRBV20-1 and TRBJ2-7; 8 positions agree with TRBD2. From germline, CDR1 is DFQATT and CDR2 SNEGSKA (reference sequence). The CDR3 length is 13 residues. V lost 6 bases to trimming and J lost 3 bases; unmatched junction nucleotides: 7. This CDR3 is CSALAGHGYEQYF. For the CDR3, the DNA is TGCAGTGCCTTAGCGGGACACGGCTACGAGCAGTACTTC.

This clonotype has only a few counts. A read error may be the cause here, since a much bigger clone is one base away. CDR3 loop: CASANRELRSQPQHF. Here the CDR3 DNA reads TGTGCCAGCGCCAATCGGGAATTAAGATCGCAGCCCCAGCATTTT. V and J are TRBV6-6 and TRBJ1-5; no clear D gene. CDR3 size: 15 residues. Germline V gives CDR1 MNHNY, CDR2 SVGAGI (reference sequence). Trimming shortened V by 8 bases and J by 7 bases, and 21 bases separated the two germline ends.

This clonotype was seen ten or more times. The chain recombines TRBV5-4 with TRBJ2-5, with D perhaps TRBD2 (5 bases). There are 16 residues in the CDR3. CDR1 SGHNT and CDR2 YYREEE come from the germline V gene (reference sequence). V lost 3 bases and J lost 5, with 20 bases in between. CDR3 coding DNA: TGTGCCAGCAGCTCGGGATACAAGGAAGGCTCTGAGACCCAGTACTTC. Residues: CASSSGYKEGSETQYF.

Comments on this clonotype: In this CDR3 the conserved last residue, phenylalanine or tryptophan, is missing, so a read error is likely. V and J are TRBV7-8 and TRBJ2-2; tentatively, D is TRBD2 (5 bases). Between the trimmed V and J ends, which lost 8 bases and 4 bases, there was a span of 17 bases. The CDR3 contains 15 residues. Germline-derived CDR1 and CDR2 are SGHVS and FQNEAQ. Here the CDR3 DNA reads TGTGCCAGCCCCCAAGAGGGCGCGGGCACCGGGGAGCTGTTTTCT. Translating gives CASPQEGAGTGELFS.

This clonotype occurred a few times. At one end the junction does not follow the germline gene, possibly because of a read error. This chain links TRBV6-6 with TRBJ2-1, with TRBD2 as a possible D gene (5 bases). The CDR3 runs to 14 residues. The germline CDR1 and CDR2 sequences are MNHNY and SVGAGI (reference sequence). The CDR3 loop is CARTNLHSYDEQFF. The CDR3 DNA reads TGTGCCAGGACTAACCTGCACTCCTACGATGAGCAGTTCTTC.

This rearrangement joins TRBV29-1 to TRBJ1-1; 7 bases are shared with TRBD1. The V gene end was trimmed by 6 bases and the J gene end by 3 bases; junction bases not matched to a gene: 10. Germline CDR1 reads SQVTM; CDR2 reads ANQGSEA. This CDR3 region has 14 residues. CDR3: CSVALRDSDTEAFF. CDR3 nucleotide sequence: TGCAGCGTCGCCCTCCGGGACAGCGACACTGAAGCTTTCTTT.

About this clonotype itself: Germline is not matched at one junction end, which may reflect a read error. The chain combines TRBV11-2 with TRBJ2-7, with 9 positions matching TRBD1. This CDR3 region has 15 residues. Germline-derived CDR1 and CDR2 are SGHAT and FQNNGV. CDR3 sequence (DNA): TGTGCCAGCAGCTATACAGGGGGCCGGAGGTACGTGCAGCACTTC. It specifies CASSYTGGRRYVQHF.

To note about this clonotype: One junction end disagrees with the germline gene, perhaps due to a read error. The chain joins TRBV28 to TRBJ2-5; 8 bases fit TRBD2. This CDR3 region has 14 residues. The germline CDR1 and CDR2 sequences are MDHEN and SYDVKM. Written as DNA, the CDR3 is TGTGCCAACAGTTTGATGCGGGGGGCAGAGACCCAGTACTTC. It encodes CANSLMRGAETQYF. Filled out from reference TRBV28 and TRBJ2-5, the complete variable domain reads DVKVTQSSRYLVKRTGEKVFLECVQDMDHENMFWYRQDPGLGLRLIYFSYDVKMKEKGDIPEGYSVSREKKERFSLILESASTNQTSMYLCANSLMRGAETQYFGPGTRLLVL.